The T cell receptor (beta chain) described here comes from a study of T cell changes during pregnancy in multiple sclerosis. Assay used: immunoSEQ multiplex PCR; TCRdb lists only in-frame clones, some missing. The sample has 40,000 to 60,000 clones, 75% to 90% seen once. The CDR3 runs 15 residues. CDR1 and CDR2 (germline): SGHTS, YDEGEE. The junction had 7 bases not matched to a gene; V was cut back by 7 bases and J by 0 bases. This receptor was taken from a female donor in good health, enrolled as a control in a pregnancy study. This material consisted of peripheral blood, taken in the first trimester of pregnancy. The genes are TRBV5-8 and TRBJ2-7, with 10 bases aligning to TRBD2. CDR3 DNA: TGTGCCAGCTCGTCCCGGACTAGCGGCTCCTACGAGCAGTACTTC. Residues: CASSSRTSGSYEQYF.